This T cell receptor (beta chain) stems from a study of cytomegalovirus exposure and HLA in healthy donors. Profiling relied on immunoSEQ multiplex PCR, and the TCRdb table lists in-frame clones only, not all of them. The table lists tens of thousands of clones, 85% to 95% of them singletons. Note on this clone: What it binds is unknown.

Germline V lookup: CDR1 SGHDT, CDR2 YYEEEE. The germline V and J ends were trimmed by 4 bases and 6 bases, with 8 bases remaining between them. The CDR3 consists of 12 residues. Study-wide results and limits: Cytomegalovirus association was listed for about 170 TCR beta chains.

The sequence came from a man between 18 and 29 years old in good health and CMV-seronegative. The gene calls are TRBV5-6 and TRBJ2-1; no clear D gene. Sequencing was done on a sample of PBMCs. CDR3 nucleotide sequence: TGTGCCAGCAGCAGGTACAGCAATGAGCAGTTCTTC. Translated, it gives CASSRYSNEQFF.